What follows describes a single T cell receptor beta chain. The antigen is undetermined. CD8 memory combined CD45RO+ cells with CCR7-negative CD45RA+ TemRA cells. The record originates from a study of shared clonotypes between healthy human individuals. Overall study context: Used for every donor were three CD4 naive, three CD4 memory, two CD8 naive and one CD8 memory plate.

Study outcomes and limitations: In having few donors, the study represented limited genetic and exposure-history diversity.

Every immunoSEQ plate was one replicate of a subset's evenly spread DNA. Produced via immunoSEQ multiplex PCR; TCRdb's table is partial and in-frame only. The sample has roughly 110,000 clones, about two thirds seen once. Germline-derived CDR1 and CDR2 are WNHNN and SYGVQD (reference sequence). The length of the CDR3 is 13 residues. V was pared by 4 bases and J by 5 bases, with 4 bases of the junction left unmatched. The rearrangement uses TRBV10-1 and TRBJ2-5, with 7 positions matching TRBD2. Sample: memory CD8+ T cells sorted from blood. Subset specified: CD45RO+ cells pooled with CCR7-negative TemRA cells. This sequence was found in a woman aged 30 to 39 in good health. CDR3 sequence (DNA): TGCGCCAGCAGTGCGGGAGGCGGGGAGACCCAGTACTTC. It specifies CASSAGGGETQYF.